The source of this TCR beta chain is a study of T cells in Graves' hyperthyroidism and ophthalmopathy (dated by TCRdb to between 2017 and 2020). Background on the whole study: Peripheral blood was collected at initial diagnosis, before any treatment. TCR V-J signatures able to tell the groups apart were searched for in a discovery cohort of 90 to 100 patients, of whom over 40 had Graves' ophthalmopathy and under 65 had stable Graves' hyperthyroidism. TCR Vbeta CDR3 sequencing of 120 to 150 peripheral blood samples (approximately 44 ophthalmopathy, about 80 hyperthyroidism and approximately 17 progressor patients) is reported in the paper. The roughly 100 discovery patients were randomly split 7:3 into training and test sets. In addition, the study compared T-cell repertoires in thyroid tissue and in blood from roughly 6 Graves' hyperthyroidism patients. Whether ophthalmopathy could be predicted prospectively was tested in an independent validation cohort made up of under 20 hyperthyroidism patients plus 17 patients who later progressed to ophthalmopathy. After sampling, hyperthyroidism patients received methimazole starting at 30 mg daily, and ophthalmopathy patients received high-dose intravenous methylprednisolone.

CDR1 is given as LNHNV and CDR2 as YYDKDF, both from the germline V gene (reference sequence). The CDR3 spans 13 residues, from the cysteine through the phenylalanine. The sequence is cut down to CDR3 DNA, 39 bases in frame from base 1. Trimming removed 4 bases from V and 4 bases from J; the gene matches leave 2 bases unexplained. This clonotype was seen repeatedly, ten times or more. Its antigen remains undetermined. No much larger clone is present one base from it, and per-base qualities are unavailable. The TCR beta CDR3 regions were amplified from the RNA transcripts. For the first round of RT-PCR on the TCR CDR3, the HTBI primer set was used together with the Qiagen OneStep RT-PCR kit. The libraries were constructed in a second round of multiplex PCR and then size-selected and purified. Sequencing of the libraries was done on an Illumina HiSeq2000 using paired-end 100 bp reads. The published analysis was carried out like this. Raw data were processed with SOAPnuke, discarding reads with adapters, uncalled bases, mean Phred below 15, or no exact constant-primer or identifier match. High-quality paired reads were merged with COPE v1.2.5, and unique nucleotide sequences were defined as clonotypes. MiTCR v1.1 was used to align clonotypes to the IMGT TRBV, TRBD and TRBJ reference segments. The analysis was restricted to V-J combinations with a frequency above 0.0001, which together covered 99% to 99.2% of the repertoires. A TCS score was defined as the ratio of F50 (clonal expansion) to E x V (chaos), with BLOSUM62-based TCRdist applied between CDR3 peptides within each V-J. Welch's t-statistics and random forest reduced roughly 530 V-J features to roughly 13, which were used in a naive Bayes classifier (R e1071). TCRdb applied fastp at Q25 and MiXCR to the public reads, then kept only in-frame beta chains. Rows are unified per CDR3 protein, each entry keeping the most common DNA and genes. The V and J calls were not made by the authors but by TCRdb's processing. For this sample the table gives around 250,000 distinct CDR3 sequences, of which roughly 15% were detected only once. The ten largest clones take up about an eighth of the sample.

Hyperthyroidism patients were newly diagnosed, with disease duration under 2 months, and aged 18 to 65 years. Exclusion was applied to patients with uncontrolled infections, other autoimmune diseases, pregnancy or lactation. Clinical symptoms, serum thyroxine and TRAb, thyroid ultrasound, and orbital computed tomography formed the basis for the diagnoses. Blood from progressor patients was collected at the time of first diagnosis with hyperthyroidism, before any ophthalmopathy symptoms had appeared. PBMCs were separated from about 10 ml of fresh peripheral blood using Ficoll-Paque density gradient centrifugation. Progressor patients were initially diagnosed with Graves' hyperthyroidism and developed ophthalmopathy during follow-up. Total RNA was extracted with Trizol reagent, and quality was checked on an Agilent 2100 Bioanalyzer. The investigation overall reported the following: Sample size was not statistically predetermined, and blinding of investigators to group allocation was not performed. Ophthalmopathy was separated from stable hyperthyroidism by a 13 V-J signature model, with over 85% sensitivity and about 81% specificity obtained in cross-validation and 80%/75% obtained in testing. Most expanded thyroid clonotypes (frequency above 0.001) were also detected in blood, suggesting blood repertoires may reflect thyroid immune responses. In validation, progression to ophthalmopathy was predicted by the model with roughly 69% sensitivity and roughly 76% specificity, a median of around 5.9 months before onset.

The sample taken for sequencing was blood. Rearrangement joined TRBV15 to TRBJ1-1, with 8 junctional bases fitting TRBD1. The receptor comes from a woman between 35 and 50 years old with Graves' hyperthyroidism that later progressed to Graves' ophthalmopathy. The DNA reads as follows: TGTGCCACCAGCAAACAGGGGGGCACTGAAGCTTTCTTT. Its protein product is CATSKQGGTEAFF. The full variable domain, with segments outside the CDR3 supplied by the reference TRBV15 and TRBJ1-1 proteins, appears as DAMVIQNPRYQVTQFGKPVTLSCSQTLNHNVMYWYQQKSSQAPKLLFHYYDKDFNNEADTPDNFQSRRPNTSFCFLDIRSPGLGDTAMYLCATSKQGGTEAFFGQGTRLTVV.